This T cell receptor beta chain came from a study of CD8+CD57+ T cells in acquired aplastic anemia. This clonotype occurred once. Its antigen is not identified. CD8+CD57+ cell expansion, shown by flow cytometry, had occurred in the patients selected for sequencing. Study-level results: Controls did not differ significantly from patients in CD8+ Simpson's diversity.

Both TCR beta VDJ combination and CDR3 sequence profiling were carried out. Genomic DNA was the template for this profiling. MiXCR, applied by TCRdb to the reads, yields one record per CDR3 protein. Of tens of thousands of distinct CDR3 sequences in the sample, roughly three quarters are singletons; the top ten hold about four fifths. Sequencing used sorted CD4+, CD8+, or CD8+CD57+ T cells (not recorded which) from PBMCs. The TCR sequence derives from a human donor with aplastic anemia.

The CDR3 region is CASSLAEGQGHTEAFF. For the CDR3, the DNA is TGCGCCAGCAGCTTGGCGGAGGGACAGGGCCACACTGAAGCTTTCTTT. This chain links TRBV5-1 with TRBJ1-1, with TRBD1 matching 9 bases. Trimming removed 0 bases from V and 3 bases from J; junction bases left unmatched: 6. The CDR3 length is 16 residues. Germline CDR1 and CDR2: SGHRS and YFSETQ.